This T cell receptor (beta chain) was documented in a study of T cell responses to AZD1222 COVID-19 vaccine. Trimming left V 0 bases short and J 5 bases short, with 2 bases between. This CDR3 region has 12 residues. Germline CDR1 is GTSNPN and CDR2 is SVGIG (reference sequence). On this clone: No antigen is known for it.

The study's findings and limits: Spike was spanned by vaccine-associated CD4 TCRs, with dominance at 160-218 and 743-854. The study found Spike-specific TCR breadth and depth rose after two AZD1222 doses.

Data came from immunoSEQ multiplex PCR; TCRdb stores just in-frame clones and leaves some out. The sample lists around 200,000 clones; 90% to 95% were seen once. The chain uses TRBV30 and TRBJ1-6; D is uncertain. Sequencing used peripheral blood, obtained 28 days after the second AZD1222 dose. This clonotype originated in an adult who received the AZD1222 COVID-19 vaccine. The CDR3 DNA reads TGTGCCTGGAGTGTTGATAATTCACCCCTCCACTTT. Translating gives CAWSVDNSPLHF.